A single sample gave rise to the 6 T cell receptor beta chains below, sequenced in a study of regulatory and conventional T cells in RAG deficiency (dated by TCRdb to about 2017). Before genomic DNA extraction, regulatory T cells were isolated from blood as CD4+CD25-high CD127-low cells. Libraries were constructed by the immunoSEQ multiplex PCR assay. Entries here come from immuneACCESS through TCRdb and include only in-frame sequences with V and J called. Some clones fail to appear in such tables; in the studies checked, an unresolved V gene covers under half of the shortfall, and the cause of the remainder is unknown. The sample table holds roughly 28,000 clones, of which 80% to 95% were seen once. Of the sample, 0.7% to 0.95% is held by the ten largest clones. The same data also contributed to another study, on regulatory T cells. The second investigation adds: The multiplex PCR relied on 52 forward TRBV primers and 13 reverse TRBJ primers, and amplification bias was corrected through assay-based and computational methods.

Material: Tregs sorted from blood. The receptors come from a human donor in good health.

The rearrangement joins TRBV9 to TRBJ1-1; TRBD1 aligns across 9 bases. Germline CDR1 and CDR2: SGDLS and YYNGEE. V was clipped by 2 bases and J by 4 bases; unmatched bases: 6. CDR3 length: 15 residues. The CDR3 is CASSVFGQGSTEAFF. The CDR3 nucleotides read TGTGCCAGCAGCGTTTTTGGACAGGGGAGCACTGAAGCTTTCTTT.

This sequence joins TRBV18 and TRBJ2-3, with 11 bases identical to TRBD2. This CDR3 spans 16 amino acids. Germline lookup yields CDR1 KGHSH and CDR2 LQKENI. Unmatched junction bases numbered 4, after V lost 5 bases and J lost 0 bases. This CDR3 is CASSFLAGGSTDTQYF. As DNA, the CDR3 is TGTGCCAGCTCATTCCTAGCGGGGGGTAGCACAGATACGCAGTATTTT.

CDR3 region: CASRRDRGRDSTEAFF. CDR3 coding DNA: TGTGCCAGTAGAAGAGACAGGGGGCGGGATAGCACTGAAGCTTTCTTT. This chain joins TRBV19 and TRBJ1-1, with 10 bases identical to TRBD1. Germline V gene sequence: CDR1 LNHDA, CDR2 SQIVND (reference sequence). Germline trimming cut 6 bases from V and 4 bases from J; bases unmatched to any gene: 11. This CDR3 comprises 16 residues.

The chain is built from TRBV7-9 and TRBJ2-1, with 12 bases aligning to TRBD2. Trimming at V came to 6 bases and at J to 8 bases, leaving 8 bases not matched to a gene. This CDR3 region has 15 residues. CDR1 SEHNR and CDR2 FQNEAQ come from the germline V gene (reference sequence). In DNA, the CDR3 is TGTGCCAGCAGGGTGCTAGCGGGGGGGAGTTATGAGCAGTTCTTC. It translates to CASRVLAGGSYEQFF. Full variable domain (remainder filled in from reference TRBV7-9 and TRBJ2-1): DTGVSQNPRHKITKRGQNVTFRCDPISEHNRLYWYRQTLGQGPEFLTYFQNEAQLEKSRLLSDRFSAERPKGSFSTLEIQRTEQGDSAMYLCASRVLAGGSYEQFFGPGTRLTVL.

The V call is TRBV28, the J call TRBJ1-5; D ambiguous. The CDR3 loop spans 16 amino acids. The V and J ends lost 4 bases and 0 bases respectively, with 13 bases between them. The V gene's germline CDR1 is MDHEN and CDR2 SYDVKM. The CDR3, as DNA: TGTGCCAGCAGTTCAAGACATTTTCCTAGCAATCAGCCCCAGCATTTT. Its translation is CASSSRHFPSNQPQHF.

The chain links TRBV9 to TRBJ1-6; D is undetermined. Germline CDR1 and CDR2: SGDLS and YYNGEE. V was clipped by 0 bases and J by 9 bases, with 13 bases between them. The CDR3 sequence is 15 residues long. CDR3 region: CASSVALGFGSPLHF. The CDR3 DNA is TGTGCCAGCAGCGTAGCTTTGGGGTTTGGTTCACCCCTCCACTTT. Full variable domain (missing parts from reference TRBV9 and TRBJ1-6): DSGVTQTPKHLITATGQRVTLRCSPRSGDLSVYWYQQSLDQGLQFLIQYYNGEERAKGNILERFSAQQFPDLHSELNLSSLELGDSALYFCASSVALGFGSPLHFGNGTRLTVT.